The 18 T cell receptor beta chains given below trace back to one sample, sequenced in a study of blood T cell repertoires in COVID-19. Sequencing used immunoSEQ multiplex PCR; TCRdb keeps in-frame clones, though not all of them. Seen here are some 220,000 clones, roughly 90% observed once, and the top ten hold roughly 2.8%. Sequencing was carried out using PBMCs or T cells enriched from blood (not recorded which). The receptor source for this set is a woman aged 25 to 45 who had recovered from COVID-19.

V usage is TRBV2 and J usage is TRBJ1-2, with D unclear. CDR3 length equals 14 residues. V was pared by 8 bases and J by 1 base, with 14 bases between. Germline CDR1 and CDR2: SNHLY and FYNNEI. CDR3 DNA: TGTGCCAGCTACCCTTTGCGGGGTAACTATGGCTACACCTTC. It encodes CASYPLRGNYGYTF.

This clone was seen only once. The V and J genes are TRBV6-5 and TRBJ1-2; D possibly corresponds to TRBD1 (6 bases). The CDR3 is made up of 14 amino acids. Looked up from germline, CDR1 is MNHEY and CDR2 is SVGAGI. V was pared by 1 base and J by 6 bases, with 12 bases between. In nucleotides, the CDR3 is TGTGCCAGCAGTTACTTGCAAACAGGGAATGGCTACACCTTC. Protein product: CASSYLQTGNGYTF.

The rearrangement joins TRBV5-1 to TRBJ1-2; D remains unclear. V gave up 1 base and J gave up 1 base, with 14 bases separating them. This CDR3 has 16 residues. Germline CDR1 and CDR2: SGHRS and YFSETQ. DNA for the CDR3: TGCGCCAGCAGCTTGAGCGGTGGGAATTTTAACTATGGCTACACCTTC. Its protein is CASSLSGGNFNYGYTF.

V gene TRBV27 combines with J gene TRBJ1-5; 8 positions agree with TRBD1. This CDR3 comprises 15 residues. Trimming took 6 bases from V and 1 from J; bases not matched to a gene: 5. Germline-derived CDR1 and CDR2 are MNHEY and SMNVEV (reference sequence). CDR3 region: CASRRDRGSNQPQHF. The DNA for the CDR3 is TGTGCCAGCAGAAGAGACAGGGGCAGCAATCAGCCCCAGCATTTT.

The chain has TRBV27 and TRBJ2-1, with 9 bases lining up with TRBD1. Trimming removed 10 bases from V and 9 bases from J; junction bases left unmatched: 7. The CDR3 loop spans 12 amino acids. CDR1 and CDR2 (germline): MNHEY, SMNVEV (reference sequence). The CDR3 is CATSTGGLEQFF. The CDR3 DNA is TGTGCCACCTCAACAGGGGGCCTTGAGCAGTTCTTC.

This clone was found a few times. The chain is built from TRBV29-1 and TRBJ1-1, with D unclear. The CDR3 is 13 amino acids. Trimming removed 6 bases from V and 1 base from J, with 12 bases in between. The germline V gene has CDR1 SQVTM and CDR2 ANQGSEA. The CDR3 reads CSVDDIQNTEAFF. CDR3 sequence (DNA): TGCAGCGTAGATGACATACAGAACACTGAAGCTTTCTTT.

The CDR3, as DNA: TGTGCCAGCAGCCGAGGCCGGGACTTATCCCAAGAGACCCAGTACTTC. Translating it yields CASSRGRDLSQETQYF. The rearrangement joins TRBV7-6 to TRBJ2-5, with D possibly matching TRBD2 (6 bases). Trimming left V 5 bases short and J 1 base short, with 17 bases between. Germline V CDR1 and CDR2: SGHVS, FNYEAQ. CDR3 length equals 16 residues.

The chain couples TRBV6-2 or TRBV6-3 to TRBJ2-5, with 9 bases lining up with TRBD2. The ends lost 5 bases at V and 2 bases at J; junction bases unmatched: 6. The CDR3 is made up of 15 amino acids. The V gene's germline CDR1 is MNHEY and CDR2 SVGEGT. The DNA of the CDR3 is TGTGCCAGCAGTGACCTGACTAGCGGTCAAGAGACCCAGTACTTC. Amino acid sequence: CASSDLTSGQETQYF.

The count of this clone is one. The chain uses TRBV19 and TRBJ2-2, with TRBD1 identical over 7 bases. V shed 11 bases and J 5 bases; nucleotides not matched to a gene: 11. The length of the CDR3 is 14 residues. In germline, CDR1 is LNHDA, CDR2 SQIVND (reference sequence). CDR3 amino acids: CAAKWDSQTGELFF. The CDR3 region has the DNA TGTGCCGCCAAATGGGACAGTCAGACCGGGGAGCTGTTTTTT.

This rearrangement joins TRBV5-6 to TRBJ1-1, with TRBD1 as a possible D gene (6 bases). Germline loops: CDR1 SGHDT, CDR2 YYEEEE. Trimming removed 3 bases at V and 5 bases at J, with 14 bases between. The CDR3 is made up of 14 amino acids. The CDR3 sequence: CASSSYREGTEAFF. CDR3 DNA sequence: TGTGCCAGCAGCTCCTACAGGGAGGGGACTGAAGCTTTCTTT.

The chain recombines TRBV7-6 with TRBJ1-1; 12 bases align to TRBD1. V was pared by 4 bases and J by 5 bases, with 5 bases of the junction left unmatched. The CDR3 is 15 residues long. Germline CDR1 is SGHVS and CDR2 is FNYEAQ. The DNA of the CDR3 is TGTGCCAGCAGCTCCGGGACAGGGGGCCGAACTGAAGCTTTCTTT. Translation: CASSSGTGGRTEAFF.

This clone was seen at least ten times. The gene calls are TRBV27 and TRBJ1-6, with 7 nucleotides matching TRBD1. The CDR3 covers 14 residues. CDR1 and CDR2 from the germline V gene are MNHEY and SMNVEV (reference sequence). V gave up 2 bases and J gave up 8 bases; unmatched junction bases: 3. Here the CDR3 DNA reads TGTGCCAGCAGTTTACCAACAGGGGATTCACCCCTCCACTTT. Its translation is CASSLPTGDSPLHF.

The sample holds one count of this clone. The chain carries TRBV25-1 and TRBJ1-3; perhaps TRBD1 as D (6 bases). Trimming left V 11 bases short and J 1 base short, with 6 bases between. Germline CDR1 MGHDK, CDR2 SYGVNS. This CDR3 is 11 amino acids long. In DNA form, the CDR3 reads TGTGCCGGACAGTCTGGAAACACCATATATTTT. It is translated as CAGQSGNTIYF.

In this sample, this clone turned up once. The V gene is TRBV7-9, the J gene TRBJ2-2, with D maybe TRBD2 (7 bases). V was cut by 1 base and J by 7 bases, with 16 bases left in between. Germline V CDR1 and CDR2: SEHNR, FQNEAQ (reference sequence). The CDR3 totals 16 residues. CDR3 DNA: TGTGCCAGCAGCTTAGAGTACGGGGGGCCTGGCGGGGAGCTGTTTTTT. Encoded protein: CASSLEYGGPGGELFF. Based on the CDR3 plus reference TRBV7-9 and TRBJ2-2, the full variable domain is DTGVSQNPRHKITKRGQNVTFRCDPISEHNRLYWYRQTLGQGPEFLTYFQNEAQLEKSRLLSDRFSAERPKGSFSTLEIQRTEQGDSAMYLCASSLEYGGPGGELFFGEGSRLTVL.

The rearrangement uses TRBV5-8 and TRBJ1-3, with 7 bases matching TRBD1. Germline values: CDR1 SGHTS, CDR2 YDEGEE. The V segment lost 4 bases and the J segment 4 bases; nucleotides outside the gene matches: 14. There are 17 residues in the CDR3. CDR3 bases: TGTGCCAGCAGCCTCATCTACGCGACAGGGACGGGAAACACCATATATTTT. Residues: CASSLIYATGTGNTIYF.

The chain couples TRBV19 to TRBJ1-1; no clear D. This CDR3 spans 13 amino acids. From germline, CDR1 is LNHDA and CDR2 SQIVND (reference sequence). V dropped 6 bases and J dropped 1 base, with 9 bases sitting between them. CDR3 sequence: CASRLAENTEAFF. The CDR3 DNA reads as TGTGCCAGTAGATTGGCGGAGAACACTGAAGCTTTCTTT. Drawing the rest from reference TRBV19 and TRBJ1-1, the complete variable domain is DGGITQSPKYLFRKEGQNVTLSCEQNLNHDAMYWYRQDPGQGLRLIYYSQIVNDFQKGDIAEGYSVSREKKESFPLTVTSAQKNPTAFYLCASRLAENTEAFFGQGTRLTVV.

J is TRBJ1-1 and V is TRBV4-3; maybe TRBD1 (5 bases). The CDR3 extends over 15 amino acids. The ends were cut back, 1 base at V and 3 bases at J, with 12 bases in the middle. Germline CDR1 is LGHNA and CDR2 is YSLEER. In DNA form, the CDR3 reads TGCGCCAGCAGCCAAGTCAGGGAATCCGACACTGAAGCTTTCTTT. Protein product: CASSQVRESDTEAFF.

This clone was picked up one time. The V call is TRBV7-2, the J call TRBJ1-5; TRBD1 agrees at 7 bases. The CDR3 runs 17 residues. Trimming cost V 4 bases and J 6 bases; bases outside gene matches: 15. The germline V gene encodes CDR1 SGHTA and CDR2 FQGNSA. CDR3 residues: CASSSDREALRGQPQHF. The CDR3 DNA follows: TGTGCCAGCAGCTCAGACAGGGAGGCCTTACGGGGTCAGCCCCAGCATTTT.